Listed here are 10 T cell receptor beta chains from one sample, sequenced in a study of blood T cell repertoires in COVID-19. The protocol was immunoSEQ multiplex PCR, while the TCRdb copy is restricted to in-frame clones and leaves out a portion. The sample records about 76,000 clones, about 83% being singletons. The sample comprised peripheral blood. These receptors all come from a man aged 25-45 years with acute or convalescent COVID-19.

The gene calls are TRBV27 and TRBJ2-2; the match to TRBD2 covers 8 bases. Trimming cost V 3 bases and J 1 base; bases outside gene matches: 4. Germline V gene lookup returns CDR1 MNHEY and CDR2 SMNVEV (reference sequence). The length of the CDR3 is 16 residues. The CDR3 protein is CASSLALAVNTGELFF. CDR3 coding DNA: TGTGCCAGCAGTTTGGCACTAGCGGTGAACACCGGGGAGCTGTTTTTT.

The chain recombines TRBV7-3 with TRBJ2-1, with 7 positions matching TRBD1. V shed 5 bases, J shed 0 bases, and the junction held 10 bases outside the gene matches. The CDR3 consists of 17 residues. Germline CDR1 and CDR2: SGHTA and FQGTGA. This chain's CDR3 is CASSPDPGDSSYNEQFF. DNA for the CDR3: TGTGCCAGCAGCCCAGATCCCGGGGACAGCTCCTACAATGAGCAGTTCTTC.

The chain joins TRBV30 to TRBJ2-1; 8 bases line up with TRBD2. V dropped 5 bases and J dropped 5; count of bases not matched to a gene: 8. Germline lookup yields CDR1 GTSNPN and CDR2 SVGIG (reference sequence). This CDR3 spans 14 amino acids. CDR3 coding DNA: TGTGCCTGGGACCCGGGACTAGTAAACAATGAGCAGTTCTTC. Translation: CAWDPGLVNNEQFF.

The V gene is TRBV6-5, the J gene TRBJ2-7; TRBD1 matches at 8 bases. The CDR3 has 13 residues. Germline trimming cut 6 bases from V and 3 bases from J; bases unmatched to any gene: 4. Germline V gives CDR1 MNHEY, CDR2 SVGAGI. CDR3 sequence: CASSFDRGYEQYF. The DNA of the CDR3 is TGTGCCAGCAGCTTTGACAGGGGCTACGAGCAGTACTTC.

The genes are TRBV6-5 and TRBJ2-2; possible D gene TRBD2, 5 bases. CDR1 and CDR2 from the germline V gene are MNHEY and SVGAGI. This CDR3 region has 14 residues. V was pared by 8 bases and J by 3 bases, with 13 bases between. The CDR3 DNA follows: TGTGCCAGCGCTGGCGGGTCGGACACCGGGGAGCTGTTTTTT. This translates into CASAGGSDTGELFF.

The table lists this clone with a few counts. The rearrangement uses TRBV11-1 and TRBJ2-7; 7 positions agree with TRBD1. This CDR3 has 13 amino acids. V shed 11 bases, J shed 2 bases, and the junction held 9 bases outside the gene matches. Germline lookup yields CDR1 SGHAT and CDR2 FQDESV (reference sequence). CDR3 region: CAWDRTVTYEQYF. The CDR3 DNA sequence: TGTGCCTGGGACAGAACTGTTACCTACGAGCAGTACTTC.

A few counts support this clone. The V call is TRBV5-1, the J call TRBJ2-7; the match to TRBD1 covers 7 bases. CDR3 length equals 16 residues. Germline CDR1 reads SGHRS; CDR2 reads YFSETQ. V shed 4 bases and J 0 bases; nucleotides not matched to a gene: 10. The CDR3 sequence: CASSHTRDRSSYEQYF. The CDR3 DNA reads TGCGCCAGCAGCCACACCCGGGACAGAAGCTCCTACGAGCAGTACTTC. The whole variable domain, filled in from reference TRBV5-1 and TRBJ2-7, reads KAGVTQTPRYLIKTRGQQVTLSCSPISGHRSVSWYQQTPGQGLQFLFEYFSETQRNKGNFPGRFSGRQFSNSRSEMNVSTLELGDSALYLCASSHTRDRSSYEQYFGPGTRLTVT.

On this clone itself: A junction boundary mismatches the germline segment, possibly from a read error. The V gene is TRBV7-7, the J gene TRBJ2-2; no reliable D call. CDR1 is SSHAT and CDR2 is FNYEAQ in the germline V gene (reference sequence). CDR3 length: 15 residues. CDR3 sequence: CASSLNGANTGELFF. The CDR3 DNA is TGTGCTAGCAGCTTAAACGGAGCGAACACCGGGGAGCTGTTTTTT.

The sample holds one count of this clone. The J gene is TRBJ2-3, the V gene TRBV7-8; D not resolved. CDR1 SGHVS and CDR2 FQNEAQ come from the germline V gene. Trimming cost V 1 base and J 0 bases, with 5 bases left between them. This CDR3 contains 14 residues. For the CDR3, the DNA is TGTGCCAGCAGCTTAGGGGCTAGCACAGATACGCAGTATTTT. Translated, it gives CASSLGASTDTQYF.

The chain couples TRBV21-1 to TRBJ1-2; the table's D call, TRBD1, was not checked against the DNA. TRBV21-1 has pseudogene status. The CDR3 is 16 amino acids. As DNA, the CDR3 is TGTGCCAGCAGCAAACATGGGACAGAAGCTAACTATGGCTACACCTTC. Encoded protein: CASSKHGTEANYGYTF.